This T cell receptor beta chain appears in the sequencing data of a study of T cells in Graves' hyperthyroidism and ophthalmopathy. Germline CDR1 DFQATT, CDR2 SNEGSKA (reference sequence). V trimming: 0 bases; J trimming: 1 base; junction bases outside the gene matches: 8. The CDR3 has 17 residues. Amplification of TCR beta CDR3 regions used RNA as the template. Researchers ran a first-round RT-PCR on the TCR CDR3 using the HTBI primer set. TCRdb redid the calling of the multiplex PCR reads with MiXCR, one entry per CDR3 protein. The repertoire includes 300,000 to 450,000 distinct CDR3 sequences, 18% of them detected once, and 35% to 50% sits in the top ten. Source material for PBMCs was less than 12 ml fresh peripheral blood. This clonotype was observed a handful of times.

The V gene is TRBV20-1, the J gene TRBJ1-5; TRBD1 matches 8 bases. Material: blood. This receptor was taken from a man younger than 30 with Graves' ophthalmopathy. CDR3 in amino acids: CSARDGARTGSNQPQHF. The DNA for the CDR3 is TGCAGTGCTAGAGACGGGGCCCGGACAGGGAGCAATCAGCCCCAGCATTTT.